This TCR beta chain was captured by sequencing in a study of blood T cell repertoires in COVID-19. Study context: The samples span acute and convalescent COVID-19 from the United States, Italy and Spain. PBMCs, B-cell-depleted T cells, or T cells provided the cDNA or gDNA that made up the material.

Germline CDR1 reads SGHTA; CDR2 reads FQGNSA. Trimming stripped 4 bases from V and 1 base from J, with 7 bases between. CDR3 length: 14 residues. In the authors' workflow: Scientists estimated how many nucleated cells there were by amplifying reference gene primers. Using immunoSEQ multiplex PCR, the repertoire was profiled, and TCRdb retains in-frame clones only, with some absent. Clonal size and the V and J genes are those of that table, whereas D and trimming came from the DNA. The sample contains 150,000 to 200,000 clones, about 81% of which appear only once. The chain has TRBV7-2 and TRBJ2-2; a weak D match, TRBD1 (6 bases). The specimen was peripheral blood. The clonotype comes from a human donor in a cohort sampled during active COVID-19. The CDR3 region is CASSSGQNTGELFF. CDR3 sequence (DNA): TGTGCCAGCAGCTCGGGACAGAACACCGGGGAGCTGTTTTTT.